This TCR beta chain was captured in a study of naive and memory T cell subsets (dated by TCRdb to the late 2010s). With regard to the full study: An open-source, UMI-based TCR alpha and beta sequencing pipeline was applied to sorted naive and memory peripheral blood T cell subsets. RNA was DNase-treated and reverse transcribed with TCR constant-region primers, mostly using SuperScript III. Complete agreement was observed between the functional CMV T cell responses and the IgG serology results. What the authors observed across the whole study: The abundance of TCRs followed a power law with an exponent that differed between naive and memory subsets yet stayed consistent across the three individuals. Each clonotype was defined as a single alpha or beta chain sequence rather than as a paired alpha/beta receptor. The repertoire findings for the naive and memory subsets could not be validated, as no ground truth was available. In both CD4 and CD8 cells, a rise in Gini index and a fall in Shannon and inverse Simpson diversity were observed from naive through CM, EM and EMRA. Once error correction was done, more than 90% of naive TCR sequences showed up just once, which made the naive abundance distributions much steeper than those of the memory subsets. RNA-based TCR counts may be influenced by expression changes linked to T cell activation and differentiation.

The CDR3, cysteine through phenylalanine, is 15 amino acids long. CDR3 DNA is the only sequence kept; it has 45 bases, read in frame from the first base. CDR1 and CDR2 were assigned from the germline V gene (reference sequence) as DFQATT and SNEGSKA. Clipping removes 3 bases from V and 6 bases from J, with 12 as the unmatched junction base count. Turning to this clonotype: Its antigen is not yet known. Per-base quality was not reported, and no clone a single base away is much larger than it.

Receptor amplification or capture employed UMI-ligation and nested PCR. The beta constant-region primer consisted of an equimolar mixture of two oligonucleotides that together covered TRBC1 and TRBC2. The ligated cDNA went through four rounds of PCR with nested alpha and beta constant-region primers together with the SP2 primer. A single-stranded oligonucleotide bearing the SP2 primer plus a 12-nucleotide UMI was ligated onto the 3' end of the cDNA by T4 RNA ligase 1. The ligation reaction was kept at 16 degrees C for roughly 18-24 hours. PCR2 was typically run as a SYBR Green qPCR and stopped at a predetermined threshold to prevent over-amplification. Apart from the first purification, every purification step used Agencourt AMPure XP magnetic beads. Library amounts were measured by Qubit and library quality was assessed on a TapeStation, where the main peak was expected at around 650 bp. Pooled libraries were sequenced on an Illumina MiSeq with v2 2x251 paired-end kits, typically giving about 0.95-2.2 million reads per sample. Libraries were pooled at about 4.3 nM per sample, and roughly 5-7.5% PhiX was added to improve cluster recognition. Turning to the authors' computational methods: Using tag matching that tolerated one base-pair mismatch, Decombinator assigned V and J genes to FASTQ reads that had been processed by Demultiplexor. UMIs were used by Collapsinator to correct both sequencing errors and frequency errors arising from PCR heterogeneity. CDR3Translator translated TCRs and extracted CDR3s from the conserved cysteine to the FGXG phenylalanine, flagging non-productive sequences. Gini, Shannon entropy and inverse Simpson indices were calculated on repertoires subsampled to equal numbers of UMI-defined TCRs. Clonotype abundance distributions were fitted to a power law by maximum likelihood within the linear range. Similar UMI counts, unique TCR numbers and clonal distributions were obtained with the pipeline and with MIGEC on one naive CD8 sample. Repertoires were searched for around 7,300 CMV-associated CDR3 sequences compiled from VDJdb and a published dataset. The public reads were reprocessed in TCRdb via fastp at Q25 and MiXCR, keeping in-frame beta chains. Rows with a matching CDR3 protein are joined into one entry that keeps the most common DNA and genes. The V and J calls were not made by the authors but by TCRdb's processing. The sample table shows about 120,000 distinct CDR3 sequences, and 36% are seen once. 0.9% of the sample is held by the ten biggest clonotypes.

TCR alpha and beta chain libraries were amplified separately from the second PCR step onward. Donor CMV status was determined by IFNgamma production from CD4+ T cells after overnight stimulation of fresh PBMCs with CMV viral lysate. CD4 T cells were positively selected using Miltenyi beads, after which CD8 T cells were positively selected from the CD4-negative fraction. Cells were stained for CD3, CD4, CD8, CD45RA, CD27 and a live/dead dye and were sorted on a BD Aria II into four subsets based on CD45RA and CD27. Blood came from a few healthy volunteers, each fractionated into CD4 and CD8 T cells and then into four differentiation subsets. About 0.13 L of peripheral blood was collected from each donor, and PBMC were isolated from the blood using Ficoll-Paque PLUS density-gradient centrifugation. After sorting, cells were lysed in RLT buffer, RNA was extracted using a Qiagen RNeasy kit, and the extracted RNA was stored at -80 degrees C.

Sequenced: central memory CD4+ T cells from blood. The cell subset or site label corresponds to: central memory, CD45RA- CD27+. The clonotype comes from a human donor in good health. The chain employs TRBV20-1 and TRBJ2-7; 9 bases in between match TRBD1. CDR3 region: CSARTLQGARGEQYF. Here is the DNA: TGCAGTGCTAGGACCCTACAGGGGGCGCGGGGCGAGCAGTACTTC.